Listed here are 13 T cell receptor beta chains from one sample, sequenced in a study of T cells in Graves' hyperthyroidism and ophthalmopathy (dated by TCRdb to between 2018 and 2020). Libraries were constructed by multiplex PCR. The data were produced on an Illumina HiSeq 2000. TCR beta CDR3 regions were amplified from RNA transcripts. A first-round RT-PCR of the TCR CDR3 used the HTBI primer set with the Qiagen OneStep RT-PCR kit. Using fastp trimming at Q25 and MiXCR clonotype assembly, TCRdb reanalyzed the public sequencing data and kept in-frame beta chains. Every CDR3 protein is listed once, alongside the most common genes and DNA of its rows. The sample data list about 130,000 distinct CDR3 sequences, and approximately 20% of these were observed just once. Jointly, the top ten make up over 60% of the sample. The sample consisted of blood. The receptors were gathered from a woman between 45 and 65 years old with Graves' hyperthyroidism that later progressed to Graves' ophthalmopathy.

This sequence joins TRBV29-1 and TRBJ2-7; D assignment may be TRBD1 or TRBD2 (6 bases each). The V end was cut by 3 bases, the J end by 3 bases, with 18 bases between. The CDR3 extends over 15 amino acids. Looked up from germline, CDR1 is SQVTM and CDR2 is ANQGSEA. CDR3: CSVERLTEGGYEQYF. The CDR3 DNA sequence: TGCAGCGTTGAGCGATTGACGGAGGGGGGCTACGAGCAGTACTTC.

The J gene is TRBJ2-1, the V gene TRBV11-1, with D unresolved. The germline V gene encodes CDR1 SGHAT and CDR2 FQDESV (reference sequence). Trimming removed 1 base at V and 9 bases at J, with 10 bases between. This CDR3 spans 13 amino acids. The CDR3, as DNA: TGTGCCAGCAGCTTAGTGGAGTGGGGTGAGCAGTTCTTC. It specifies CASSLVEWGEQFF.

This clonotype has at least ten counts. V and J are TRBV7-2 and TRBJ1-2; D unresolved. V lost 0 bases, J lost 7 bases, and 9 bases lay in between. This CDR3 comprises 13 residues. The V gene's germline CDR1 is SGHTA and CDR2 FQGNSA. This CDR3 reads CASSLAGTGGYTF. CDR3 DNA: TGTGCCAGCAGCTTAGCTGGTACTGGTGGCTACACCTTC.

The chain combines TRBV7-9 with TRBJ2-5; 9 bases match TRBD2. Per the germline V gene, CDR1 is SEHNR and CDR2 is FQNEAQ (reference sequence). V trimming: 6 bases; J trimming: 0 bases; junction bases outside the gene matches: 17. The CDR3 runs to 19 residues. CDR3 sequence reads: CASSFPSKREAGYQETQYF. The CDR3 DNA follows: TGTGCCAGCAGTTTCCCCTCTAAGCGGGAGGCGGGGTACCAAGAGACCCAGTACTTC. Supplemented by reference TRBV7-9 and TRBJ2-5, the full variable domain reads DTGVSQNPRHKITKRGQNVTFRCDPISEHNRLYWYRQTLGQGPEFLTYFQNEAQLEKSRLLSDRFSAERPKGSFSTLEIQRTEQGDSAMYLCASSFPSKREAGYQETQYFGPGTRLLVL.

This clonotype came up many times. This chain links TRBV3-1 with TRBJ1-1; D is uncertain. V lost 4 bases, J lost 5 bases, and 17 bases lay in between. CDR1 LGHDT and CDR2 YNNKEL come from the germline V gene (reference sequence). The CDR3 sequence is 15 residues long. This chain's CDR3 is CASSPPLTGRTEAFF. The CDR3 nucleotides are TGTGCCAGCAGCCCTCCTTTGACGGGTCGAACTGAAGCTTTCTTT.

This clonotype was detected ten times or more. V and J are TRBV6-2 or TRBV6-3 and TRBJ2-7; D not certain. Trimming pared 2 bases from V and 3 bases from J, leaving 8 bases between. The CDR3 has 13 amino acids. CDR1 MNHEY and CDR2 SVGEGT come from the germline V gene. The DNA of the CDR3 is TGTGCCAGCAGTTACATCGTCAACTACGAGCAGTACTTC. Translation gives CASSYIVNYEQYF.

The gene calls are TRBV3-1 and TRBJ2-3; 7 bases agree with TRBD1. The CDR3 totals 13 residues. Germline CDR1 reads LGHDT; CDR2 reads YNNKEL (reference sequence). With V trimmed by 4 bases and J by 6 bases, 4 bases remained unmatched. The CDR3 region is CASSPTGEDTQYF. The CDR3 region has the DNA TGTGCCAGCAGCCCAACAGGGGAGGATACGCAGTATTTT.

This clonotype has a count of ten or more. V is TRBV12-3 or TRBV12-4 and J is TRBJ2-1; 11 bases match TRBD2. There are 16 residues in the CDR3. V trimming: 6 bases; J trimming: 1 base; junction bases outside the gene matches: 5. The CDR3 nucleotides read TGTGCCAGCAGAGGTCTAGCGGGAGGATCCTACAATGAGCAGTTCTTC. As protein: CASRGLAGGSYNEQFF.

This clonotype was seen at least ten times. The rearrangement links TRBV7-3 to TRBJ2-5; D is perhaps TRBD2 (6 bases). Germline assignment: CDR1 SGHTA and CDR2 FQGTGA. The germline V and J ends were trimmed by 5 bases and 1 base, with 14 bases remaining between them. This CDR3 spans 15 amino acids. Written as DNA, the CDR3 is TGTGCCAGCAGCCCCCATGGGGGGTTCCAAGAGACCCAGTACTTC. Translated, it gives CASSPHGGFQETQYF. The whole variable domain, filled in from reference TRBV7-3 and TRBJ2-5, reads GAGVSQTPSNKVTEKGKYVELRCDPISGHTALYWYRQSLGQGPEFLIYFQGTGAADDSGLPNDRFFAVRPEGSVSTLKIQRTERGDSAVYLCASSPHGGFQETQYFGPGTRLLVL.

This chain links TRBV29-1 with TRBJ1-2; tentatively, D is TRBD1 (6 bases). This CDR3 is built from 15 residues. The V and J ends lost 8 bases and 4 bases respectively, with 23 bases between them. Germline V gives CDR1 SQVTM, CDR2 ANQGSEA. The CDR3 protein is CSSLDSAQAIYGYTF. The CDR3 coding sequence is TGCAGCTCACTGGACAGCGCACAAGCCATCTATGGCTACACCTTC.

This clonotype showed up just a few times. The chain uses TRBV2 and TRBJ1-5, with 7 nucleotides matching TRBD1. The ends lost 9 bases at V and 7 bases at J; junction bases unmatched: 12. Germline loops: CDR1 SNHLY, CDR2 FYNNEI. This CDR3 spans 14 amino acids. The CDR3: CASSGGGARQPQHF. The CDR3 nucleotides read TGTGCCAGTTCGGGAGGGGGCGCGCGGCAGCCCCAGCATTTT.

In this sample, this clonotype turned up once. This chain links TRBV12-3 or TRBV12-4 with TRBJ2-3; D not resolved. Trimming removed 3 bases at V and 4 bases at J, with 14 bases between. The CDR3 is 15 residues long. CDR3 DNA sequence: TGTGCCAGCAGTTTTGGGCAGTATATCTCAGATACGCAGTATTTT. Its protein is CASSFGQYISDTQYF.

This clonotype was counted ten times or more. The rearrangement joins TRBV5-5 to TRBJ2-2; D is perhaps TRBD1 (6 bases). Germline V gives CDR1 SGHKS, CDR2 YYEKEE (reference sequence). V dropped 4 bases and J dropped 6 bases, with 10 bases sitting between them. The CDR3 spans 13 residues. CDR3 in amino acids: CASSRQVPGELFF. DNA for the CDR3: TGTGCCAGCAGCCGACAGGTCCCCGGGGAGCTGTTTTTT.